This section outlines one T cell receptor beta chain sequence together with its context. The assay was immunoSEQ multiplex PCR, and TCRdb's table has in-frame clones only and misses some. The sample consists of 250,000 to 350,000 clones, 89% of them appearing once. These data originate in a study of blood T cell repertoires in COVID-19. On the study more broadly: Acute and convalescent COVID-19 samples came from the United States, Italy and Spain. From T cells, B-cell-depleted T cells, or PBMCs came the material, which was cDNA or gDNA.

The CDR3 has 14 residues. V dropped 4 bases and J dropped 5 bases, with 14 bases sitting between them. CDR1 SGHDN and CDR2 FVKESK come from the germline V gene. This receptor was identified in a woman aged 60 to 75 with acute or convalescent COVID-19. Sequences were obtained from peripheral blood. The chain carries TRBV14 and TRBJ2-5; D not resolved. DNA of the CDR3: TGTGCCAGCAGCCCGTTTATCAGAGCGGAGACCCAGTACTTC. As protein: CASSPFIRAETQYF.